Listed here are 27 T cell receptor beta chains from one sample, sequenced in a study of cytomegalovirus exposure and HLA in healthy donors. The PCR made use of 60 Vbeta and 13 Jbeta primers. The repertoire was sequenced with immunoSEQ multiplex PCR; TCRdb's copy has only in-frame clones and lacks some. The repertoire shows about 200,000 clones; the top ten hold 5.5% to 7.5%. Sequencing used PBMCs. Receptors were obtained from a man younger than 45 in good health and CMV-seronegative.

V is TRBV14 and J is TRBJ1-5; D gene unclear. The length of the CDR3 is 13 residues. Germline CDR1 SGHDN, CDR2 FVKESK. V was clipped by 2 bases and J by 3 bases, with 5 bases between them. CDR3 in amino acids: CASSQSSNQPQHF. The CDR3 bases are TGTGCCAGCAGCCAAAGCTCCAATCAGCCCCAGCATTTT.

V is TRBV5-1 and J is TRBJ2-7; TRBD1 matches at 10 bases. J was trimmed by 2 bases and V by 4 bases; bases with no gene match: 9. The CDR3 is 16 amino acids. Germline values: CDR1 SGHRS, CDR2 YFSETQ. CDR3 nucleotide sequence: TGCGCCAGCAGCCTCGAGTCCGGGACAGGGGCCTACGAGCAGTACTTC. Translating it yields CASSLESGTGAYEQYF.

The chain has TRBV6-5 and TRBJ2-7; the match to TRBD2 covers 9 bases. With V trimmed by 6 bases and J by 5 bases, 11 bases remained unmatched. From germline, CDR1 is MNHEY and CDR2 SVGAGI. This CDR3 contains 15 residues. CDR3 bases: TGTGCCAGCAGGGCTAGCGGGACCGGCGGGCACGAGCAGTACTTC. Amino acid sequence: CASRASGTGGHEQYF.

The chain uses TRBV6-5 and TRBJ2-7, with 7 nucleotides matching TRBD1. The CDR3 sequence is 15 residues long. The V and J ends lost 2 bases and 3 bases, in that order; junction bases with no gene match: 7. Germline CDR1 MNHEY, CDR2 SVGAGI. CDR3 nucleotide sequence: TGTGCCAGCAGTTACCAACGGGACAGAGACTACGAGCAGTACTTC. Its translation is CASSYQRDRDYEQYF.

V and J are TRBV7-2 and TRBJ1-1; unclear D gene. The CDR3 is 13 residues long. The V gene's germline CDR1 is SGHTA and CDR2 FQGNSA. V lost 4 bases to trimming and J lost 0 bases, with 6 bases between them. In DNA, the CDR3 is TGTGCCAGCAGCTCCGGTCTGAACACTGAAGCTTTCTTT. It is translated as CASSSGLNTEAFF. Based on the CDR3 plus reference TRBV7-2 and TRBJ1-1, the full variable domain is GAGVSQSPSNKVTEKGKDVELRCDPISGHTALYWYRQSLGQGLEFLIYFQGNSAPDKSGLPSDRFSAERTGGSVSTLTIQRTQQEDSAVYLCASSSGLNTEAFFGQGTRLTVV.

The chain links TRBV6-1 to TRBJ2-2; possible D gene TRBD1, 6 bases. The CDR3 is 13 amino acids. V lost 2 bases and J 5 bases, leaving 6 bases between the germline ends. Germline CDR1 reads MNHNS; CDR2 reads SASEGT. CDR3 in amino acids: CASSEQGTGELFF. The CDR3 region has the DNA TGTGCCAGCAGTGAACAGGGGACCGGGGAGCTGTTTTTT.

The CDR3 coding sequence is TGTGCCATCAGTGAGGCCGGGACTAGCGGGACCTACTCCTACGAGCAGTACTTC. Encoded protein: CAISEAGTSGTYSYEQYF. V gene TRBV10-3 combines with J gene TRBJ2-7; 13 nucleotides line up with TRBD2. Germline assignment: CDR1 ENHRY and CDR2 SYGVKD. The CDR3 consists of 18 residues. V lost 2 bases to trimming and J lost 0 bases; unmatched junction nucleotides: 7.

The chain is built from TRBV11-2 and TRBJ1-1; D not certain. The CDR3 contains 12 residues. The V end lost 1 base, the J end lost 12 bases, and 12 bases lay between the germline ends. Germline values: CDR1 SGHAT, CDR2 FQNNGV. The DNA of the CDR3 is TGTGCCAGCAGCTTAGCGGTTACGCCGTCTTTCTTT. It specifies CASSLAVTPSFF.

The J gene is TRBJ2-7, the V gene TRBV7-9, with D possibly matching TRBD1 (6 bases). CDR1 and CDR2 from the germline V gene are SEHNR and FQNEAQ (reference sequence). Between the trimmed V and J ends, which lost 2 bases and 2 bases, there was a span of 13 bases. The CDR3 contains 15 residues. The CDR3 reads CASSLQGQATYEQYF. DNA of the CDR3: TGTGCCAGCAGCTTACAGGGGCAGGCAACCTACGAGCAGTACTTC.

This chain connects TRBV11-2 to TRBJ1-1; the D gene is possibly TRBD1 (5 bases). Germline CDR1 SGHAT, CDR2 FQNNGV. V shed 5 bases and J shed 6 bases, with 19 bases lying between them. The CDR3 runs to 15 residues. CDR3 amino acids: CASSPQIGGTAEAFF. The CDR3 DNA is TGTGCCAGCAGCCCACAGATCGGAGGGACGGCTGAAGCTTTCTTT.

This rearrangement joins TRBV7-9 to TRBJ1-1, with 8 nucleotides matching TRBD1. The CDR3 sequence is 15 residues long. V was clipped by 6 bases and J by 3 bases; unmatched bases: 9. Germline CDR1 and CDR2: SEHNR and FQNEAQ (reference sequence). DNA for the CDR3: TGTGCCAGCAGAGTTAGACAGGGGTTCGACACTGAAGCTTTCTTT. Its translation is CASRVRQGFDTEAFF.

The chain combines TRBV5-1 with TRBJ1-2, with unresolved D. Germline CDR1 is SGHRS and CDR2 is YFSETQ. The V end lost 2 bases, the J end lost 8 bases, and 19 bases lay between the germline ends. The CDR3 length is 15 residues. The CDR3 region has the DNA TGCGCCAGCAGCTTTAGTTCACCTGCCCCCTCCGGCTACACCTTC. It specifies CASSFSSPAPSGYTF.

Comments on this clone: This sample also contains other DNA sequences that code for the same CDR3. The chain couples TRBV9 to TRBJ1-1, with D tentatively TRBD1 (5 bases). In germline, CDR1 is SGDLS, CDR2 YYNGEE. The CDR3 has 17 residues. Trimming took off 4 bases at V and 0 bases at J, with 19 bases between the two ends. As DNA, the CDR3 is TGTGCCAGCAGCCCCCTCGGGGGGGTAGGGATGAACACTGAAGCTTTCTTT. This encodes CASSPLGGVGMNTEAFF.

V is TRBV5-4 and J is TRBJ2-6, with D tentatively TRBD1 (5 bases). Germline CDR1 is SGHNT and CDR2 is YYREEE (reference sequence). Trimming stripped 4 bases from V and 1 base from J, with 9 bases between. The CDR3 consists of 15 residues. CDR3 protein: CASSRQGSGANVLTF. As DNA, the CDR3 is TGTGCCAGCAGCCGTCAGGGATCTGGGGCCAACGTCCTGACTTTC. Supplemented by reference TRBV5-4 and TRBJ2-6, the full variable domain reads ETGVTQSPTHLIKTRGQQVTLRCSSQSGHNTVSWYQQALGQGPQFIFQYYREEENGRGNFPPRFSGLQFPNYSSELNVNALELDDSALYLCASSRQGSGANVLTFGAGSRLTVL.

The chain uses TRBV7-9 and TRBJ1-4; the D gene is possibly TRBD1 (6 bases). Deletions cut 5 bases from V and 13 bases from J, with 20 bases between. Germline CDR1 is SEHNR and CDR2 is FQNEAQ (reference sequence). The CDR3 loop spans 14 amino acids. As DNA, the CDR3 is TGTGCCAGCAGCCCTTCAGGGGTGTCGCTTCGACTGTTTTTT. Residues: CASSPSGVSLRLFF.

The CDR3 reads CASSLATSASTDTQYF. The CDR3 DNA reads as TGCGCCAGCAGCTTGGCGACTAGCGCTTCCACAGATACGCAGTATTTT. This chain joins TRBV5-1 and TRBJ2-3; 8 positions agree with TRBD2. Germline trimming cut 0 bases from V and 2 bases from J; bases unmatched to any gene: 5. This CDR3 comprises 16 residues. The V gene's germline CDR1 is SGHRS and CDR2 YFSETQ.

CDR3: CASSLQEKLFF. The CDR3 coding sequence is TGCGCCAGCAGCCTCCAAGAAAAACTGTTTTTT. The chain couples TRBV4-1 to TRBJ1-4, with D unresolved. This CDR3 comprises 11 residues. Germline lookup yields CDR1 MGHRA and CDR2 YSYEKL. Trimming pared 4 bases from V and 8 bases from J, leaving 5 bases between.

The V gene is TRBV18, the J gene TRBJ1-5; 8 positions match TRBD1. J lost 0 bases, V lost 4 bases, and 11 bases had no gene match. The germline V gene has CDR1 KGHSH and CDR2 LQKENI. This CDR3 is 18 amino acids long. CDR3 bases: TGTGCCAGCTCACGGTTCGGGACAGGAGCTTATAGCAATCAGCCCCAGCATTTT. This codes for CASSRFGTGAYSNQPQHF.

The rearrangement links TRBV5-1 to TRBJ2-1, with a tentative D call TRBD2 (5 bases). Trimming left V 2 bases short and J 0 bases short, with 12 bases between. The CDR3 has 16 amino acids. The germline V gene has CDR1 SGHRS and CDR2 YFSETQ. CDR3: CASSFEFTSSYNEQFF. The CDR3 nucleotides are TGCGCCAGCAGCTTTGAGTTCACTAGCTCCTACAATGAGCAGTTCTTC.

The rearrangement joins TRBV6-1 to TRBJ1-5; no definite D call. Trimming took 5 bases from V and 5 from J, leaving 16 bases between them. Germline V gene sequence: CDR1 MNHNS, CDR2 SASEGT. This CDR3 has 15 residues. CDR3 residues: CASSSLYRLDQPQHF. For the CDR3, the DNA is TGTGCCAGCAGTTCCCTGTACCGTCTAGATCAGCCCCAGCATTTT.

The chain joins TRBV30 to TRBJ2-7; TRBD2 matches at 9 bases. The CDR3 is made up of 13 amino acids. J lost 4 bases, V lost 3 bases, and 4 bases had no gene match. Germline CDR1 and CDR2: GTSNPN and SVGIG (reference sequence). This chain's CDR3 is CAWRTSGGYEQYF. The CDR3, as DNA: TGTGCCTGGAGGACTAGCGGAGGATACGAGCAGTACTTC. The full variable domain, with the rest looked up from reference TRBV30 and TRBJ2-7, is SQTIHQWPATLVQPVGSPLSLECTVEGTSNPNLYWYRQAAGRGLQLLFYSVGIGQISSEVPQNLSASRPQDRQFILSSKKLLLSDSGFYLCAWRTSGGYEQYFGPGTRLTVT.

The rearrangement joins TRBV10-3 to TRBJ2-2; 8 nucleotides align to TRBD1. The germline V gene has CDR1 ENHRY and CDR2 SYGVKD. The trim removed 1 base at V and 2 bases at J, leaving 3 bases unmatched. The CDR3 runs 16 residues. The chain's CDR3 is CAISEFGQGNTGELFF. As DNA, the CDR3 is TGTGCCATCAGTGAGTTCGGACAGGGCAACACCGGGGAGCTGTTTTTT.

The chain couples TRBV5-1 to TRBJ1-2, with 9 bases matching TRBD1. The germline CDR1 and CDR2 sequences are SGHRS and YFSETQ. The CDR3 has 16 amino acids. With V trimmed by 4 bases and J by 8 bases, 15 bases remained unmatched. Here the CDR3 reads CASSLDRGPARGGYTF. CDR3 bases: TGCGCCAGCAGCCTGGACAGGGGCCCCGCGAGGGGGGGCTACACCTTC.

The chain recombines TRBV27 with TRBJ2-7; TRBD1 is a possible D gene (6 bases). The CDR3 totals 15 residues. Germline V lookup: CDR1 MNHEY, CDR2 SMNVEV (reference sequence). V lost 5 bases and J lost 1, with 15 bases in between. The CDR3 region has the DNA TGTGCCAGCAGTCGGCAGGGGTTAGGATCCTACGAGCAGTACTTC. Translation: CASSRQGLGSYEQYF.

The gene calls are TRBV7-2 and TRBJ1-2, with D unclear. The CDR3 runs to 14 residues. The V end lost 7 bases, the J end lost 4 bases, and 16 bases lay between the germline ends. CDR1 and CDR2 from the germline V gene are SGHTA and FQGNSA. This CDR3 is CASTSTAVVYGYTF. CDR3 nucleotides: TGTGCCAGCACCTCTACAGCGGTCGTCTATGGCTACACCTTC.

This rearrangement joins TRBV7-6 to TRBJ2-5, with 9 bases fitting TRBD1. The last part of the DNA fits TRBJ2-7 better; the J call may be wrong. The CDR3 consists of 14 residues. Per the germline V gene, CDR1 is SGHVS and CDR2 is FNYEAQ. This CDR3 is CASSLDRGGREQYF. The CDR3 DNA reads TGTGCCAGCAGCTTGGACAGGGGAGGTCGCGAGCAGTACTTC.

This sequence joins TRBV9 and TRBJ2-2; weak D call: TRBD1 (6 bases). CDR3 length: 16 amino acids. V shed 0 bases and J shed 1 base, with 10 bases lying between them. CDR1 is SGDLS, CDR2 YYNGEE, per germline. The CDR3 sequence is CASSVVTGRNTGELFF. The CDR3 bases are TGTGCCAGCAGCGTAGTAACAGGGCGGAACACCGGGGAGCTGTTTTTT.